This note documents a single T cell receptor beta chain sequence. Its antigen is not yet known. No clone much larger than this one lies a single base away; base qualities are absent. This entry belongs to a study of beta chain features in type 1 diabetes (dated by TCRdb to 2016 to 2019). Regarding the research as a whole: Patients and healthy donors did not differ in mean age, gender distribution, total cell number or subset yield. In the study, TCRB repertoires of sorted circulating CD4+ T cell subsets from recently diagnosed type 1 diabetes patients were compared with those of matched healthy donors. Across all samples, roughly 110,000,000 sorted cells were examined, and cell number per subset correlated strongly with RNA yield. Regulatory and stem cell-like memory subsets were obtained from only 8 patients and roughly eight healthy donors, while naive and central memory subsets were obtained from all 30 or so donors. Study-wide findings and limitations: HLA sub-analyses involved small numbers of individuals, so any influence of HLA type on TCRB rearrangement remained unresolved. Naive, central memory and regulatory TCRB repertoires appeared more similar among patients than among healthy donors. At VDJ recombination sites, patients with type 1 diabetes made fewer insertions and deleted more nucleotides, a pattern implying thymic rearrangement abnormalities. A moderate but significant shortening of TCRB CDR3 length was observed in type 1 diabetes patients in all four CD4+ subsets. Because cDNA was sequenced instead of genomic DNA, highly expressing activated cells could be over-represented, though the groups showed no difference in activation or CD3 levels. Shorter templates might be favored by PCR, yet because patient and control samples were amplified and corrected together, any such skew would affect both groups equally.

From each donor, a single peripheral blood sample of about 100 mL on average was drawn into heparinised tubes. Using a panel that included CD45RO, CCR7, CD25, CD127, CD95 and CD27, naive, central memory, regulatory and stem cell-like memory CD4+ T cells were sorted on a BD FACSAria II. A purity above 98% was achieved for all sorted populations. PBMCs were isolated right away by Lymphoprep density gradient centrifugation and were stained directly, without culture. Samples were stained and sorted in pairs, with one healthy donor and one patient per experiment, so that batch effects were minimized. The CDR3 starts with the cysteine, ends with the phenylalanine, and has 11 residues. The sequence is cut down to CDR3 DNA, 33 bases in frame from base 1. V is clipped by 8 bases and J by 6 bases, and the sequence between their germline boundaries is 7 bases long. CDR1 and CDR2 are read off the germline V gene (reference sequence) as SGHAT and FQDESV.

All of the isolated RNA was reverse transcribed with the High Capacity cDNA Reverse Transcription Kit, so expressed TCRB transcripts were sequenced. Naive, central memory and regulatory T cell samples underwent deep immunoSEQ sequencing, averaging around 3.6 million total reads per sample. After sorted cells were lysed in RLT buffer, RNA was extracted with DNase-treated RNeasy Micro or Mini kits, with the choice depending on cell number. To prevent cross-contamination, each cell subset was processed individually, whereas patient and healthy donor samples were processed jointly. TCRB sequences were amplified from cDNA with the immunoSEQ multiplex PCR, producing 87-bp fragments spanning the CDR3 region. Sequencing of the amplicons was done on the Illumina HiSeq platform. For the original study's pipeline: PCR bias was corrected computationally using synthetic template baselines, and reads within Hamming distance 2 were collapsed, with unmergeable singletons discarded. By aligning reads against IMGT, V, D and J genes, CDR3 length, and insertions or deletions at six rearrangement sites were assigned. Clonotype counts were normalized to sorted cell number within each subset before computing true diversity and Gini coefficients with the tcR R package. The overlap coefficient, calculated on TCRB nucleotide sequences, was used to measure repertoire sharing. TCRdb stores this immuneACCESS table with in-frame sequences only. Part of the clones is absent; in the studies checked, under half of the shortfall reflects unresolved V genes, and no reason is known for the rest. V, J and clone size reflect that table, while D and trimming were determined from the DNA. The sample contains about 140,000 clones, 6.9% of them found a single time. The top ten constitute more than 1.1% of the sample.

The sequenced sample was central memory CD4+ T cells from blood. The clonotype originates from a young woman in good health. The sequence joins TRBV11-1 to TRBJ2-2, with the D gene call left open. The DNA sequence follows: TGTGCCAGCCAATTAGCCGGGGAGCTGTTTTTT. Its protein reads: CASQLAGELFF.